This T cell receptor (beta chain) was retrieved from a study of OX40 agonist ivuxolimab in advanced cancers. Study information: Patients undergoing dose escalation presented with hepatocellular carcinoma, melanoma, renal cell or head and neck cancer. Study-level findings and limits: Low normalized clonal expansion also occurred in some nonresponding patients.

Data came from immunoSEQ multiplex PCR; TCRdb stores just in-frame clones and leaves some out. The sample records roughly 90,000 clones, approximately 91% being singletons. CDR3 length: 15 amino acids. Germline V lookup: CDR1 SGHRS, CDR2 YFSETQ. Trimming cost V 4 bases and J 0 bases; bases outside gene matches: 5. Concerning this clone: Its specificity is not known.

The starting material was CD4+ or CD8+ T cells sorted from blood, obtained in a trial of the OX40 agonist ivuxolimab. V gene TRBV5-1 combines with J gene TRBJ2-7, with TRBD2 matching 9 bases. This clonotype was obtained from an adult with an advanced solid tumor such as melanoma, head and neck, liver or kidney cancer. CDR3 sequence (DNA): TGCGCCAGCAGCCCACGTAGCGGGAGCTCCTACGAGCAGTACTTC. Protein: CASSPRSGSSYEQYF.